The present TCR beta chain was sequenced within a study of technical replicates of blood from four donors. There are 14 residues in the CDR3. CDR1 and CDR2 from the germline V gene are SNHLY and FYNNEI. Germline trimming cut 6 bases from V and 2 bases from J; bases unmatched to any gene: 4. TCRdb's table, derived via immunoSEQ multiplex PCR, lists solely in-frame clones and lacks some. The sample carries more than 75,000 clones, 90% to 96% recorded once. Sequencing was carried out using T cells isolated from PBMCs. This sequence was found in a human donor in good health. This rearrangement joins TRBV2 to TRBJ2-3, with 8 bases lining up with TRBD1. This chain's CDR3 is CASSRDRPTDTQYF. DNA of the CDR3: TGTGCCAGCAGCCGGGACAGGCCCACAGATACGCAGTATTTT.